This T cell receptor beta chain was sequenced during a study of control samples from healthy donors and cancer patients. Trimming stripped 2 bases from V and 1 base from J, with 14 bases between. Germline V gene lookup returns CDR1 MNHEY and CDR2 SVGEGT. The length of the CDR3 is 16 residues. Here immunoSEQ multiplex PCR was the method, and the copy in TCRdb shows in-frame clones only, minus some. The repertoire consists of just over 150,000 clones, with over 85% occurring once and the leading ten covering 12%. This TCR derives from a man younger than 45 in good health. J is TRBJ2-5 and V is TRBV6-2 or TRBV6-3; the D is unclear. The sequencing input was blood. CDR3 nucleotide sequence: TGTGCCAGCAGTTACCACGGTGCCATATTCCAAGAGACCCAGTACTTC. Amino acids: CASSYHGAIFQETQYF.